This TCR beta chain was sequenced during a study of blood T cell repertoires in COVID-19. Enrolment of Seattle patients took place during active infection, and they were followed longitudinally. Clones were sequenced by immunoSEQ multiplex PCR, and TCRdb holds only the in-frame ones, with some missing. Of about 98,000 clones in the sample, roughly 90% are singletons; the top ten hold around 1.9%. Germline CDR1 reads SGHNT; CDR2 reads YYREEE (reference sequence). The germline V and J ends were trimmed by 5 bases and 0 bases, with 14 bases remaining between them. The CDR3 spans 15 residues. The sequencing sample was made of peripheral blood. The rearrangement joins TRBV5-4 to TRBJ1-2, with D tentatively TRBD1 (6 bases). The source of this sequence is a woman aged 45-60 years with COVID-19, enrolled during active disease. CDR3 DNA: TGTGCCAGCAGTGGTGGGGGCCCGCCTAACTATGGCTACACCTTC. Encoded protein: CASSGGGPPNYGYTF.